This is a list of T cell receptor beta chains from one sample in a study of T-cell reconstitution after alpha-beta-depleted transplantation in children. TCRdb independently ran MiXCR on the PCR reads; one entry per CDR3 protein. The sample has 230,000 or so distinct CDR3 sequences, approximately 12% seen once; the top ten hold about 2.6%. Specimen: PBMCs from the stem cell graft donor, collected from the stem cell graft. Receptor source: a human donor who donated a stem cell graft to a child with acute lymphoblastic leukemia. The CDR3 runs from the conserved cysteine through the conserved F or W. The D gene is left open where the match is weak. Only some rows state a clone size, as once, few, many or a class for expanded clones.

>TRBV24-1|TRBJ2-7|many|TRBD2
CATSVPGTSGDEQYF
TGTGCCACCAGTGTCCCCGGGACTAGCGGAGACGAGCAGTACTTC
>TRBV6-6|TRBJ1-5|many|-
CASSWGQQGSNQPQHF
TGTGCCAGCAGTTGGGGCCAGCAGGGCAGCAATCAGCCCCAGCATTTT
>TRBV6-1|TRBJ1-5|many|-
CASSPNKRVSQPQHF
TGTGCCAGCAGCCCCAACAAGAGGGTGAGTCAGCCCCAGCATTTT
>TRBV12-3/TRBV12-4|TRBJ2-1|many|-
CASRVAWEGAYNEQFF
TGTGCCAGCAGGGTGGCTTGGGAAGGCGCCTACAATGAGCAGTTCTTC
>TRBV5-5|TRBJ2-2|many|TRBD2
CASSRTSGVFRRTGELFF
TGTGCCAGCAGCAGAACTAGCGGGGTCTTTCGACGCACCGGGGAGCTGTTTTTT
>TRBV27|TRBJ1-5|few|-
CASRLGGNQPQHF
TGTGCCAGCAGACTCGGCGGCAATCAGCCCCAGCATTTT
>TRBV30|TRBJ1-1|few|-
CAWNHGGETEAFF
TGTGCCTGGAACCATGGAGGGGAGACTGAAGCTTTCTTT
>TRBV5-1|TRBJ2-5|-|TRBD1
CASSQRTGGETQYF
TGCGCCAGCAGCCAACGAACAGGGGGGGAGACCCAGTACTTC
>TRBV7-6|TRBJ2-5|-|TRBD2
CASSLNPSGVWTQYF
TGTGCCAGCAGCTTAAACCCTAGCGGGGTATGGACCCAGTACTTC
>TRBV7-2|TRBJ2-7|few|-
CASRGGGYEQYF
TGTGCCAGCAGGGGCGGTGGCTACGAGCAGTACTTC
>TRBV5-1|TRBJ2-3|many|-
CASSWDDRSSTDTQYF
TGCGCCAGCAGCTGGGATGACAGATCTAGCACAGATACGCAGTATTTT
>TRBV12-3/TRBV12-4|TRBJ2-5|few|-
CASSDRPSETQYF
TGTGCCAGCAGTGACCGTCCCAGTGAGACCCAGTACTTC
>TRBV12-3/TRBV12-4|TRBJ1-3|-|-
CASTLVFGEGGNTIYF
TGTGCCAGCACCCTAGTTTTCGGGGAAGGTGGAAACACCATATATTTT
>TRBV19|TRBJ1-1|many|-
CASSIKGAGTEAFF
TGTGCCAGTAGTATAAAAGGGGCTGGAACTGAAGCTTTCTTT
>TRBV7-2|TRBJ2-3|many|TRBD1
CASSLARQGIITDTQYF
TGTGCCAGCAGCTTAGCACGACAGGGGATTATCACAGATACGCAGTATTTT
>TRBV20-1|TRBJ2-3|many|-
CSARRQGITDTQYF
TGCAGTGCTAGGAGGCAGGGAATCACAGATACGCAGTATTTT
>TRBV12-3/TRBV12-4|TRBJ2-7|many|-
CASSLASTETYEQYF
TGTGCCAGCAGTTTAGCTTCCACAGAGACCTACGAGCAGTACTTC
>TRBV6-2/TRBV6-3|TRBJ2-7|few|-
CASSPGPTGIHYEQYF
TGTGCCAGCAGCCCCGGCCCCACGGGGATTCACTACGAGCAGTACTTC
>TRBV2|TRBJ2-7|many|-
CASSRGSTNYEQYF
TGTGCCAGCAGTCGAGGTTCGACGAACTACGAGCAGTACTTC
>TRBV7-9|TRBJ2-7|few|TRBD1
CASGDRASYEQYF
TGTGCCAGCGGCGACAGGGCCTCCTACGAGCAGTACTTC
>TRBV20-1|TRBJ2-1|many|-
CSAARDRRNNEQFF
TGCAGTGCTGCCCGGGACCGACGGAACAATGAGCAGTTCTTC
>TRBV28|TRBJ2-7|many|TRBD1
CASSLGTANEQYF
TGTGCCAGCAGTTTAGGGACAGCTAACGAGCAGTACTTC
>TRBV7-8|TRBJ2-7|many|-
CASSRTDRPYSYEQYF
TGTGCCAGCAGCAGAACCGACAGGCCATACTCCTACGAGCAGTACTTC
>TRBV4-2|TRBJ2-3|many|TRBD1
CASSQDWKGAAQYF
TGTGCCAGCAGCCAAGATTGGAAGGGGGCGGCGCAGTATTTT
>TRBV7-9|TRBJ2-7|many|-
CASSPRASYEQYF
TGTGCCAGCAGCCCAAGGGCGAGTTACGAGCAGTACTTC
>TRBV20-1|TRBJ2-3|many|TRBD2
CSALGLAGAGDTQYF
TGCAGTGCCTTGGGACTAGCGGGAGCCGGAGATACGCAGTATTTT
>TRBV7-3|TRBJ2-4|many|-
CASSLGSSSLNIQYF
TGTGCCAGCAGCTTAGGGTCTTCCAGCTTAAACATTCAGTACTTC
>TRBV5-4|TRBJ2-6|-|-
CASSFEGSGANVLTF
TGTGCCAGCAGCTTCGAGGGCTCTGGGGCCAACGTCCTGACTTTC
>TRBV5-1|TRBJ2-1|many|TRBD2
CASSLGTSGRYNEQFF
TGCGCCAGCAGCTTGGGGACTAGCGGTAGATACAATGAGCAGTTCTTC
>TRBV19|TRBJ2-3|many|-
CASSYLQGREGTDTQYF
TGTGCCAGTAGTTATTTACAGGGAAGGGAGGGCACAGATACGCAGTATTTT
>TRBV20-1|TRBJ2-7|few|-
CSARVRYEQYF
TGCAGTGCTAGGGTCCGTTACGAGCAGTACTTC
>TRBV4-3|TRBJ2-7|many|-
CASSQDVGRYEQYF
TGCGCCAGCAGCCAAGATGTGGGGAGGTACGAGCAGTACTTC
>TRBV6-1|TRBJ1-6|many|-
CASSEWPGLDSPLHF
TGTGCCAGCAGTGAATGGCCAGGGTTAGATTCACCCCTCCACTTT
>TRBV27|TRBJ2-5|many|TRBD1
CASSFRGQGLGETQYF
TGTGCCAGCAGTTTCCGCGGACAGGGGCTGGGAGAGACCCAGTACTTC
>TRBV6-5|TRBJ1-5|many|-
CASPVVSGGSNQPQHF
TGTGCCAGCCCCGTGGTCTCCGGAGGTAGCAATCAGCCCCAGCATTTT
>TRBV5-6|TRBJ2-3|many|-
CASSPDRDTQYF
TGTGCCAGCAGCCCAGACAGAGATACGCAGTATTTT
>TRBV28|TRBJ2-5|many|TRBD2
CASSPEGLAAQETQHF
TGTGCCAGCAGTCCGGAAGGACTAGCGGCCCAAGAGACCCAGCACTTC
>TRBV20-1|TRBJ1-5|-|-
CSATNQGLNQPQHF
TGCAGTGCTACAAACCAGGGATTAAATCAGCCCCAGCATTTT
>TRBV12-3/TRBV12-4|TRBJ2-7|many|TRBD2
CASSLELAGSHEQYF
TGTGCCAGCAGTTTAGAGCTAGCGGGGAGCCACGAGCAGTACTTC
>TRBV29-1|TRBJ1-3|many|-
CSVGVRGSSPTIYF
TGCAGCGTTGGGGTCAGGGGATCTTCACCCACCATATATTTT
>TRBV10-3|TRBJ2-4|many|TRBD2
CAISSPGGDIQYF
TGTGCCATCAGTTCCCCCGGGGGGGACATTCAGTACTTC
>TRBV7-9|TRBJ1-5|many|-
CASSSDVSQPQHF
TGTGCCAGCAGCTCGGACGTTAGTCAGCCCCAGCATTTT
>TRBV7-9|TRBJ1-1|few|-
CASSPSGFTQVSTEAFF
TGTGCCAGCAGCCCGTCCGGATTTACACAGGTATCGACTGAAGCTTTCTTT
>TRBV4-3|TRBJ2-2|many|TRBD2
CASSPGLAGGLELFF
TGCGCCAGCAGCCCTGGACTAGCGGGAGGCCTTGAGCTGTTTTTT
>TRBV5-1|TRBJ2-3|many|-
CASRGLDSTDTQYF
TGCGCCAGCAGAGGACTCGATAGCACAGATACGCAGTATTTT
>TRBV4-2|TRBJ2-3|many|-
CASSQGGYGTDTQYF
TGTGCCAGCAGCCAAGGAGGGTACGGCACAGATACGCAGTATTTT
>TRBV4-3|TRBJ1-1|many|-
CASSQDLAGDTEAFF
TGCGCCAGCAGCCAAGATCTAGCGGGAGACACTGAAGCTTTCTTT
>TRBV7-9|TRBJ1-2|many|TRBD1
CASSLVDRGVYGYTF
TGTGCCAGCAGCTTAGTGGACAGGGGCGTCTATGGCTACACCTTC
>TRBV7-9|TRBJ1-2|many|-
CASSSSGHGYTF
TGTGCCAGCAGCTCCTCCGGGCATGGCTACACCTTC
>TRBV29-1|TRBJ2-3|many|-
CSAEGGQGDTQYF
TGCAGCGCCGAGGGGGGGCAGGGAGATACGCAGTATTTT
>TRBV4-3|TRBJ1-2|many|-
CASSQDSAGAFYGYTF
TGCGCCAGCAGCCAAGATTCTGCAGGAGCCTTCTATGGCTACACCTTC
>TRBV6-1|TRBJ2-3|many|TRBD2
CASTAGGSDTQYF
TGTGCCAGCACAGCGGGAGGATCAGATACGCAGTATTTT
>TRBV7-9|TRBJ2-2|many|TRBD1
CASSLRTGFSGELFF
TGTGCCAGCAGCTTAAGGACAGGGTTTTCCGGGGAGCTGTTTTTT
>TRBV7-2|TRBJ2-1|-|TRBD2
CASSLAAGDEQFF
TGTGCCAGCAGCTTAGCAGCGGGGGATGAGCAGTTCTTC
>TRBV20-1|TRBJ2-3|-|-
CSASVPGAGTDTQYF
TGCAGTGCTTCGGTCCCGGGCGCAGGCACAGATACGCAGTATTTT